A selection of T cell receptor beta chains follows, all from one sample in a study of blood T cell repertoires in COVID-19. The protocol was immunoSEQ multiplex PCR, while the TCRdb copy is restricted to in-frame clones and leaves out a portion. Of about 480,000 clones detected, about 89% appear once; the ten largest clones hold roughly 7.3%. The sequenced material came from peripheral blood. These receptor sequences come from a woman aged 45-59 years with COVID-19, enrolled during active disease. CDR3s include the opening cysteine and the closing phenylalanine or tryptophan. Fields, in order: J gene, V gene, CDR3 protein.

j_gene: TRBJ2-5; v_gene: TRBV3-1/TRBV3-2; CDR3aa: CASSQVKTGGPPQETQYF
j_gene: TRBJ2-7; v_gene: TRBV3-1/TRBV3-2; CDR3aa: CASSRIAGPNYEQYF
j_gene: TRBJ1-2; v_gene: TRBV9; CDR3aa: CASSSTSYGYTF
j_gene: TRBJ2-5; v_gene: TRBV28; CDR3aa: CASSFGRAHRETQYF
j_gene: TRBJ1-6; v_gene: TRBV18; CDR3aa: CASSPEKTGTYNSPLHF
j_gene: TRBJ2-7; v_gene: TRBV27; CDR3aa: CASSLEGGTYEQYF
j_gene: TRBJ2-1; v_gene: TRBV7-2; CDR3aa: CASSLEGGASSYNEQFF
j_gene: TRBJ1-4; v_gene: TRBV3-1/TRBV3-2; CDR3aa: CASSPTGRGPEKLFF
j_gene: TRBJ2-3; v_gene: TRBV28; CDR3aa: CASSSGQGATDTQYF
j_gene: TRBJ2-7; v_gene: TRBV7-2; CDR3aa: CASSYRISGTGNYEQYF
j_gene: TRBJ1-2; v_gene: TRBV28; CDR3aa: CASSDREIYTF
j_gene: TRBJ2-7; v_gene: TRBV19; CDR3aa: CASSIAGTPPYEQYF
j_gene: TRBJ2-2; v_gene: TRBV11-3; CDR3aa: CASSDVSGTGELFF
j_gene: TRBJ2-2; v_gene: TRBV5-6; CDR3aa: CASSLGAGELFF
j_gene: TRBJ2-2; v_gene: TRBV5-1; CDR3aa: CASSLLLLTAYTGELFF
j_gene: TRBJ1-2; v_gene: TRBV12-3/TRBV12-4; CDR3aa: CASSPTGYGYTF
j_gene: TRBJ1-2; v_gene: TRBV5-6; CDR3aa: CASSLVIASGSYGYTF
j_gene: TRBJ2-7; v_gene: TRBV19; CDR3aa: CASSKGHGDNEQYF
j_gene: TRBJ1-2; v_gene: TRBV7-9; CDR3aa: CASSHGTDTAVGYTF
j_gene: TRBJ1-2; v_gene: TRBV7-8; CDR3aa: CASSPSPGRGLGAF
j_gene: TRBJ1-2; v_gene: TRBV9; CDR3aa: CASSVGEGLRSYTF
j_gene: TRBJ2-7; v_gene: TRBV19; CDR3aa: CASSVGPQTGNEQYF
j_gene: TRBJ2-4; v_gene: TRBV7-9; CDR3aa: CASSLGEGAKNIQYF
j_gene: TRBJ2-7; v_gene: TRBV30; CDR3aa: CAGGQAYEQYF
j_gene: TRBJ2-7; v_gene: TRBV6-1; CDR3aa: CASSEAWTSVPYEQYF
j_gene: TRBJ2-1; v_gene: TRBV6-5; CDR3aa: CASSRTGPYNEQFF
j_gene: TRBJ2-7; v_gene: TRBV27; CDR3aa: CASSPGTVNYEQYF
j_gene: TRBJ2-5; v_gene: TRBV11-2; CDR3aa: CASSLESRGETQYF
j_gene: TRBJ2-7; v_gene: TRBV27; CDR3aa: CASSLGQEQYF
j_gene: TRBJ2-6; v_gene: TRBV30; CDR3aa: CAWSVGTGRSGANVLTF
j_gene: TRBJ2-4; v_gene: TRBV30; CDR3aa: CAWSVSTQTKNIQYF
j_gene: TRBJ2-3; v_gene: TRBV2; CDR3aa: CASRASGGGDTQYF
j_gene: TRBJ1-3; v_gene: TRBV19; CDR3aa: CASSWGHSGNTIYF
j_gene: TRBJ1-5; v_gene: TRBV18; CDR3aa: CASSPGGSGNQPQHF
j_gene: TRBJ1-1; v_gene: TRBV7-3; CDR3aa: CASSLSTVSNTEAFF
j_gene: TRBJ1-1; v_gene: TRBV6-5; CDR3aa: CASSYSLRSEAFF
j_gene: TRBJ2-7; v_gene: TRBV13; CDR3aa: CASSLGGHTHEQYF
j_gene: TRBJ1-1; v_gene: TRBV5-6; CDR3aa: CASSPGRVNTEAFF
j_gene: TRBJ1-4; v_gene: TRBV19; CDR3aa: CASRIGVIGASRQLGKLFF
j_gene: TRBJ2-5; v_gene: TRBV11-3; CDR3aa: CASSLVTGGEETQYF
j_gene: TRBJ1-1; v_gene: TRBV5-1; CDR3aa: CASSYEGNTEAFF
j_gene: TRBJ2-5; v_gene: TRBV19; CDR3aa: CASSIENGEETQYF
j_gene: TRBJ2-7; v_gene: TRBV6-2/TRBV6-3; CDR3aa: CASSYSLAGGPSSYEQYF
j_gene: TRBJ2-1; v_gene: TRBV6-6; CDR3aa: CATLAGGQGYNEQFF
j_gene: TRBJ2-2; v_gene: TRBV24-1; CDR3aa: CATSDPGGRKNTGELFF
j_gene: TRBJ1-5; v_gene: TRBV11-2; CDR3aa: CASSLADRLYQPQHF